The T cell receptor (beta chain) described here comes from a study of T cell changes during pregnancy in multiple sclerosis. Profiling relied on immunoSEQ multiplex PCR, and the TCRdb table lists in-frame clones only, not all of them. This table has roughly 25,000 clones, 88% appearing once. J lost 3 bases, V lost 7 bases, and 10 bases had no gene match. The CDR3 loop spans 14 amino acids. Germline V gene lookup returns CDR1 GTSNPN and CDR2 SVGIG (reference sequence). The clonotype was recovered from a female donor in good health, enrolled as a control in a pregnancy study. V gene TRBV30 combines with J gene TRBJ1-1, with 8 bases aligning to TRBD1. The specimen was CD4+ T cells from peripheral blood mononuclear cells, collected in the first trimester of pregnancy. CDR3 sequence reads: CASQKDRVDTEAFF. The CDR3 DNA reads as TGTGCCTCTCAGAAGGACAGGGTAGACACTGAAGCTTTCTTT.